Listed below are T cell receptor beta chains from one sample, sequenced in a study of CD8+ T cells in alopecia areata. Generated by immunoSEQ multiplex PCR, the TCRdb table keeps only in-frame clones and is missing some. The top ten clones hold 4% to 5% of a sample with 200,000 to 250,000 clones, roughly 64% of them seen once. Here the sequenced sample was CD4+ T cells sorted from blood, taken at week 4, from a patient treated with tofacitinib. The receptor set was obtained from a human donor with alopecia areata. Both conserved end residues are trimmed from each CDR3.

TRBV5-1,ASSSAMGQSYGYT
TRBV7-2,ASSLRGAQGSTQY
TRBV5-4,ASSLASSGSHNEQF
TRBV5-6,ASSLGQLSNQPQH
TRBV7-3,ASSPGLRPYNEQF
TRBV4-2,ASSPSGTGSSYEQY
TRBV5-6,ASSSVPAETQY
TRBV9,ASSARQAQETQY
TRBV29-1,SVSRGTGGSEQY
TRBV10-3,AITTTSGMAGEQY
TRBV2,ASSEKRGTYEQY
TRBV29-1,SVTTSGAGELF
TRBV19,ASRTADGYT
TRBV6-6,ASTLDGTKNIQY
TRBV6-6,ASSLLGGDTEAF
TRBV5-1,ASSLSSRETQY
TRBV7-2,ASSRTGTSSYEQY
TRBV30,AWGTGNTDTQY
TRBV5-1,ASSLYSDSVGSEQY
TRBV7-2,ASSLGGSQETQY
TRBV2,ASSVTSLGTDTQY
TRBV27,ASSLVLRGDQPQH
TRBV7-9,ASSFGDRNYGYT
TRBV18,ASSSSSPSDFGYT
TRBV29-1,SVSEVANTEAF
TRBV5-1,ASSFSGPNTGELF
TRBV7-2,ASSPGSTYGYT
TRBV30,AWSDGTSSYEQY
TRBV7-2,ASSLRSVAF
TRBV7-6,ASSRGLETQY
TRBV6-5,ASLSPAQGDTEAF
TRBV15,ATSRGDTQY
TRBV11-2,ASSFQNTGELF
TRBV29-1,SVDRGGQETQY
TRBV6-6,ASEGSYGYT
TRBV30,AWSGRTFYGYT
TRBV14,ASSQSGLGNIQY
TRBV4-2,ASSHAPGQQTYEQY
TRBV6-5,ASSFHQGDTYEQY
TRBV29-1,SARLGGSNQPQH
TRBV18,ASSWVTDTQY
TRBV6-5,ASSYSPGQGLDTQY
TRBV10-3,ASTREGGPYEQY
TRBV7-2,ASSLEEGAWGQPQH
TRBV9,ASSPQISTEAF
TRBV30,AWAGTGKKF
TRBV30,AWSVHGVAAFRISTDTQY
TRBV2,ASSVRAGVRGYT
TRBV5-6,ASSLELAGDQETQY
TRBV7-2,ASSLGLAGGQQY
TRBV29-1,SVDAGGRHTEAF
TRBV14,ASSQGYASPLH
TRBV11-2,ASSPGGNYGYT
TRBV7-2,ASSPRRRLVLEQF
TRBV10-3,AISEGQYSNQPQH
TRBV18,ASSPPGRQAYEQY
TRBV29-1,SVEKVGKSYEQY